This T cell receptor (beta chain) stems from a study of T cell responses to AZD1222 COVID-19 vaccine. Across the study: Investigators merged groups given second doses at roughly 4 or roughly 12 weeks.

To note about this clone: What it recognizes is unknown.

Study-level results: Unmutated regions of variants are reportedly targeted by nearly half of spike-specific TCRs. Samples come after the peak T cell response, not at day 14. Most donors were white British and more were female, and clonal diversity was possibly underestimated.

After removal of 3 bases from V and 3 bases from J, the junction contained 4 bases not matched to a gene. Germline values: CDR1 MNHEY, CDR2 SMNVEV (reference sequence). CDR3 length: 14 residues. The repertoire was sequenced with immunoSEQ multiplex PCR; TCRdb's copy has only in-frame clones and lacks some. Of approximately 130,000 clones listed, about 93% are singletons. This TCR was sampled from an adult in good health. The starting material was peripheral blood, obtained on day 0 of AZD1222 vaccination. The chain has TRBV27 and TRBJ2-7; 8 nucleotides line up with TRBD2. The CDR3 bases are TGTGCCAGCAGTTTGGCGGGGGGACACTACGAGCAGTACTTC. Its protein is CASSLAGGHYEQYF.